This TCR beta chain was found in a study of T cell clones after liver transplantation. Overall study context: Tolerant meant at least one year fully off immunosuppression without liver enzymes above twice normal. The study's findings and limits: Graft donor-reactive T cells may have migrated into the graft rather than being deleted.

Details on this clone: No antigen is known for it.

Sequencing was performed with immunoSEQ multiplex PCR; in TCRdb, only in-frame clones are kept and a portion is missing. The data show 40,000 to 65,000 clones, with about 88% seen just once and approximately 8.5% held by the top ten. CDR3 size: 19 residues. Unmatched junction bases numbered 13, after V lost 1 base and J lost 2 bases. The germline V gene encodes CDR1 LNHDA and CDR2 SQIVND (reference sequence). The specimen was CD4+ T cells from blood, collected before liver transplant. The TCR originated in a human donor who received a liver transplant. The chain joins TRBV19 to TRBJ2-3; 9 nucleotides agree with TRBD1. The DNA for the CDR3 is TGTGCCAGTAGTATAGCCGGGACAGGGTACCCCTCATCCACAGATACGCAGTATTTT. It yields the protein CASSIAGTGYPSSTDTQYF. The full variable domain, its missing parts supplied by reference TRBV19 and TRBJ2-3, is DGGITQSPKYLFRKEGQNVTLSCEQNLNHDAMYWYRQDPGQGLRLIYYSQIVNDFQKGDIAEGYSVSREKKESFPLTVTSAQKNPTAFYLCASSIAGTGYPSSTDTQYFGPGTRLTVL.